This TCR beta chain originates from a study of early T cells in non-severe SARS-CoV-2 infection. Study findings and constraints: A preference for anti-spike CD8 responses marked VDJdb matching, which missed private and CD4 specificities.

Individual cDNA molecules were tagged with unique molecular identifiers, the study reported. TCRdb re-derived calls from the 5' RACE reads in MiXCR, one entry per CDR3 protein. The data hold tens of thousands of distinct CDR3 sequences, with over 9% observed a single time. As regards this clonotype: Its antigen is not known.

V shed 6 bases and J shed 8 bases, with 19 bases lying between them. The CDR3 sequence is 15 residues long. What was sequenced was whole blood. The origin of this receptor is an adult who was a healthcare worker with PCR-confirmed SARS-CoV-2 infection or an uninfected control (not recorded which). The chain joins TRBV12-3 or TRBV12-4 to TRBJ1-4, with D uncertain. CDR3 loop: CASRPSMDPGEKLFF. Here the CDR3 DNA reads TGTGCCAGCAGGCCATCCATGGACCCGGGGGAAAAACTGTTTTTT.